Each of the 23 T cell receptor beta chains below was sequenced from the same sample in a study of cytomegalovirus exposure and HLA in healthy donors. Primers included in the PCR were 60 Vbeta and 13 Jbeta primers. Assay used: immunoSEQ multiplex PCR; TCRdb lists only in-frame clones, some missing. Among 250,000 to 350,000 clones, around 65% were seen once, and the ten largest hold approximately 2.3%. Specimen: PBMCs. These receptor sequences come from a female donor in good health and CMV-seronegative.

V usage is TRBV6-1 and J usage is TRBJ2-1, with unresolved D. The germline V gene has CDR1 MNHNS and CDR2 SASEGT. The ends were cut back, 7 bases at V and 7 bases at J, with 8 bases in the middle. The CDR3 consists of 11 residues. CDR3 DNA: TGTGCCAGCACCCAGGTGAATGAGCAGTTCTTC. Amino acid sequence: CASTQVNEQFF.

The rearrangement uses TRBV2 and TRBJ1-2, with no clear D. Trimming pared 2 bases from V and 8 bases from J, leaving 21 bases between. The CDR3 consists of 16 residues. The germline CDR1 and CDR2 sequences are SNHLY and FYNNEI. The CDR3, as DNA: TGTGCCAGCAGTGAAAGAACCGGAGGGTCTACGGTCGGCTACACCTTC. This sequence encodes CASSERTGGSTVGYTF.

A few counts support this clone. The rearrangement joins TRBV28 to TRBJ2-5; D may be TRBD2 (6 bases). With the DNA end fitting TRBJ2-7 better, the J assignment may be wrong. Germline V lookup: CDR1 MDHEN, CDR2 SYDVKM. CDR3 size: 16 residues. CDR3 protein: CASSLAYGGLGYEQYF. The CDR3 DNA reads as TGTGCCAGCAGTTTAGCTTATGGGGGGTTGGGGTACGAGCAGTACTTC.

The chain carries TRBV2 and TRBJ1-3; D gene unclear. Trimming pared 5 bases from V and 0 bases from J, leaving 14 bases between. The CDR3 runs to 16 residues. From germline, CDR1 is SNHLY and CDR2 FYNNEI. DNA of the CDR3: TGTGCCAGCAGTCCCTACGAGCAACTCTCTGGAAACACCATATATTTT. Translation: CASSPYEQLSGNTIYF. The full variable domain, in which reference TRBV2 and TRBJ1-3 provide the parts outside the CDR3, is EPEVTQTPSHQVTQMGQEVILRCVPISNHLYFYWYRQILGQKVEFLVSFYNNEISEKSEIFDDQFSVERPDGSNFTLKIRSTKLEDSAMYFCASSPYEQLSGNTIYFGEGSWLTVV.

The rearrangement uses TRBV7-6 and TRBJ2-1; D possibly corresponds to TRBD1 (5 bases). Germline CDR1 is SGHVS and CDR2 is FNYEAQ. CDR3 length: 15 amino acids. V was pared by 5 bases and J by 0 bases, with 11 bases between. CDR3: CASSRNQGSYNEQFF. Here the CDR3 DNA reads TGTGCCAGCAGCCGTAACCAGGGCTCCTACAATGAGCAGTTCTTC.

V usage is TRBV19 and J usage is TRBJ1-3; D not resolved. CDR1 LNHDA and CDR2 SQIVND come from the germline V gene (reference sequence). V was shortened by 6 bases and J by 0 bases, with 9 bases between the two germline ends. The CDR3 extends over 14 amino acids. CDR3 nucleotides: TGTGCCAGTAGGGGTAGGAGCTCTGGAAACACCATATATTTT. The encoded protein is CASRGRSSGNTIYF. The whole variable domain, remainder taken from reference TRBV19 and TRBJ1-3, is DGGITQSPKYLFRKEGQNVTLSCEQNLNHDAMYWYRQDPGQGLRLIYYSQIVNDFQKGDIAEGYSVSREKKESFPLTVTSAQKNPTAFYLCASRGRSSGNTIYFGEGSWLTVV.

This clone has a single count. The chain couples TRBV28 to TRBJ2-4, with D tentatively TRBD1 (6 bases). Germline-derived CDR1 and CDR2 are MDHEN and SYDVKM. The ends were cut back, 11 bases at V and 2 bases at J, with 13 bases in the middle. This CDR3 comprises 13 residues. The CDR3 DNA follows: TGTGCCGGGGGCGACATTTCCAAAAACATTCAGTACTTC. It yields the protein CAGGDISKNIQYF.

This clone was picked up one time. CDR3 residues: CASSLVAGTEQFF. CDR3 DNA sequence: TGTGCCAGCAGCTTAGTTGCGGGAACTGAGCAGTTCTTC. The chain combines TRBV11-2 with TRBJ2-1; maybe TRBD2 (6 bases). Trimming shortened V by 1 base and J by 9 bases, and 10 bases separated the two germline ends. The V gene's germline CDR1 is SGHAT and CDR2 FQNNGV. The CDR3 totals 13 residues.

The CDR3 bases are TGTGCCAGCAGTGATTTGGGGGCAGGGGAGCAGTACTTC. Residues: CASSDLGAGEQYF. This chain joins TRBV2 and TRBJ2-5, with D perhaps matching TRBD1 (6 bases). CDR1 and CDR2 from the germline V gene are SNHLY and FYNNEI. Trimming took 3 bases from V and 11 from J, leaving 16 bases between them. There are 13 residues in the CDR3.

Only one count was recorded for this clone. CDR3 in DNA: TGTGCCAGTAGCCCGCGGGGGGATGAGCAGTTCTTC. It codes for CASSPRGDEQFF. The genes are TRBV19 and TRBJ2-1; 8 bases match TRBD2. With 6 bases clipped from V and 8 bases from J, the junction kept 3 bases outside the gene matches. The length of the CDR3 is 12 residues. The germline gives CDR1 LNHDA, CDR2 SQIVND (reference sequence).

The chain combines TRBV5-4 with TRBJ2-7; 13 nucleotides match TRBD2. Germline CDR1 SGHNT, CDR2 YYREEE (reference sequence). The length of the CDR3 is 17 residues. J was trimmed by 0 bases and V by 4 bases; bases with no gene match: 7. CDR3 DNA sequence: TGTGCCAGCAGCCTCCCGGGACTAGCGGGAAGCTCCTACGAGCAGTACTTC. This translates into CASSLPGLAGSSYEQYF.

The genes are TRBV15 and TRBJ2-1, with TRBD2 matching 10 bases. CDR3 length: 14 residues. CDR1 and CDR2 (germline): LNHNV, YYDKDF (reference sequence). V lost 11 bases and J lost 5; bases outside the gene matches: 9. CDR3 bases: TGTGCCTCAAAGTCTAGCGGGAGAAACAATGAGCAGTTCTTC. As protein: CASKSSGRNNEQFF.

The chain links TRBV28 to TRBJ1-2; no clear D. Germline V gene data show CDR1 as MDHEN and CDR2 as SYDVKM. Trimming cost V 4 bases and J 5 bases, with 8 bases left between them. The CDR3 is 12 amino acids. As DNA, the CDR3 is TGTGCCAGCAGTTCCCCGTCGTATGGCTACACCTTC. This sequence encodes CASSSPSYGYTF.

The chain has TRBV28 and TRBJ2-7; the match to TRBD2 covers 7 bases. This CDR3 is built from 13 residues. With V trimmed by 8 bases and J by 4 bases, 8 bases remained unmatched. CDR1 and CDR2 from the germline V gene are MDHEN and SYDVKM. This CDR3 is CASGRSGVYEQYF. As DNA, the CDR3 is TGTGCCAGCGGAAGAAGCGGGGTGTACGAGCAGTACTTC.

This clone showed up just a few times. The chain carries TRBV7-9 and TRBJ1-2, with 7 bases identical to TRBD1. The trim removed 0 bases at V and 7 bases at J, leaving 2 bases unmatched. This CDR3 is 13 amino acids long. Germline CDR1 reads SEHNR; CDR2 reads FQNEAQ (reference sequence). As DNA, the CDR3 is TGTGCCAGCAGCTTAGCAGGGGGCTTTGGCTACACCTTC. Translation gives CASSLAGGFGYTF.

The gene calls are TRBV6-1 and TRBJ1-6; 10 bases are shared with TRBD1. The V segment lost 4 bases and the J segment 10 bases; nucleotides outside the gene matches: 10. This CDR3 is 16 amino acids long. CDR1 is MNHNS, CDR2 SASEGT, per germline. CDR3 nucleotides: TGTGCCAGCAGTGGCATGACAGGGGGCTCTGGATCACCCCTCCACTTT. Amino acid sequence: CASSGMTGGSGSPLHF.

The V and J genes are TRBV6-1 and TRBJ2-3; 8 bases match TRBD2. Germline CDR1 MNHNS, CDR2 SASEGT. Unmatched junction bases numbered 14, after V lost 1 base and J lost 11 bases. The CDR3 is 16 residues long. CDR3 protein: CASSEVTSGNRVGQYF. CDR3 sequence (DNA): TGTGCCAGCAGTGAAGTTACTAGCGGAAACCGGGTGGGGCAGTATTTT.

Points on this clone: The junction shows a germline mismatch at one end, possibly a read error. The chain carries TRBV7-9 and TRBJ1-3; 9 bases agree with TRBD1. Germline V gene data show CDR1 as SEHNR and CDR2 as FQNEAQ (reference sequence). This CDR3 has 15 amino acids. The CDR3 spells CSSSLGTGMRNTIYF. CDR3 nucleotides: TGTTCCAGCAGCTTAGGGACAGGGATGCGAAACACCATATATTTT.

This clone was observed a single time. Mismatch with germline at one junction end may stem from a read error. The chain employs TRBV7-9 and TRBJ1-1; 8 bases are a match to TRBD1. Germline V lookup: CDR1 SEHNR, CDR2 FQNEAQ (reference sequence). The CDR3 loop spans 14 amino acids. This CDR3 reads CSSSQGQENTEAFF. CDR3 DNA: TGTTCCAGCAGCCAGGGACAGGAGAACACTGAAGCTTTCTTT.

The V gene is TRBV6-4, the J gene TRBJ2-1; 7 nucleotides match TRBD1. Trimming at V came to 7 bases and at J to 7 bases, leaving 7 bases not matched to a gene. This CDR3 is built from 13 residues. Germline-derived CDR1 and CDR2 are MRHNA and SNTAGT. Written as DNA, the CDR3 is TGTGCCAGCACCGACAGGGAAGGGAATGAGCAGTTCTTC. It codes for CASTDREGNEQFF.

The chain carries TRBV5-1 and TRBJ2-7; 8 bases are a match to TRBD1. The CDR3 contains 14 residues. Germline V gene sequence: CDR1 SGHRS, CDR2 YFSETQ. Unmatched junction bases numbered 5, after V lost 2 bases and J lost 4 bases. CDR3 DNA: TGCGCCAGCAGCTTCGACAGGGGTTCGTACGAGCAGTACTTC. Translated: CASSFDRGSYEQYF.

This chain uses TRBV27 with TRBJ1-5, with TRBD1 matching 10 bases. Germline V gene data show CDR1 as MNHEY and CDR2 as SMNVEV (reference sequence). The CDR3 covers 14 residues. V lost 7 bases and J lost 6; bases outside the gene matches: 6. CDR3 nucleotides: TGTGCCAGCACCCCGACAGGGGGCTTTCAGCCCCAGCATTTT. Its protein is CASTPTGGFQPQHF.

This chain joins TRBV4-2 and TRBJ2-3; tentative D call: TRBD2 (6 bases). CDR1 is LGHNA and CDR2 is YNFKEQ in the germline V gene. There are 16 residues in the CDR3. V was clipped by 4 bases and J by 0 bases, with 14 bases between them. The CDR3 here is CASSRGTEQSTDTQYF. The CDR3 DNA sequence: TGTGCCAGCAGCCGCGGGACCGAACAAAGCACAGATACGCAGTATTTT.